The subject of this entry is one T cell receptor (beta chain). What it recognizes is unknown. Primers for the PCR totalled 60 Vbeta and 13 Jbeta. Authors' methods: A follow-up analysis tallied 73 million or so unique TCR beta chains, 9 million to 11 million shared. The method was immunoSEQ multiplex PCR; TCRdb's version includes in-frame clones alone and lacks a portion of them. Clone size and the V and J calls come from that table; the DNA yielded D and trimming. In total, the table holds fewer than 50,000 clones. Germline V gene lookup returns CDR1 SGHVS and CDR2 FQNEAQ. This CDR3 is built from 15 residues. Trimming shortened V by 5 bases and J by 6 bases, and 17 bases separated the two germline ends. The data were taken from a study of cytomegalovirus exposure and HLA in healthy donors. Study-level background: Prior work identified 95 million to 120 million unique TCR beta sequences in around 170 million T cells. Study-wide results and limits: Most subjects had HLA-A and HLA-B alleles reportedly predicted accurately by TCR beta sequences. Likely technical artifact: a cluster of highly shared sequence variants.

This clonotype was obtained from a male donor in good health and CMV-seronegative. The rearrangement links TRBV7-8 to TRBJ2-1; tentative D call: TRBD2 (6 bases). Specimen: PBMCs. CDR3 amino acids: CASSPRDGSANEQFF. DNA for the CDR3: TGTGCCAGCAGCCCCCGGGACGGGAGCGCCAATGAGCAGTTCTTC.